The rows below give T cell receptor beta chains drawn from one sample of a study of T cell repertoires in MIS-A myocarditis. Only in-frame clones appear in the TCRdb table, and some are missing; sequencing was by immunoSEQ multiplex PCR. This table has some 10,000 clones, roughly 91% appearing once. The source material was thoracic lymph node tissue obtained at autopsy. All receptors come from a man between 18 and 35 years old with fulminant myocarditis from multisystem inflammatory syndrome in adults (MIS-A) after COVID-19. The CDR3 runs from the conserved cysteine through the conserved F or W. The order of the fields is V gene, D gene, J gene, clone size, CDR3 protein, CDR3 DNA. A D gene is named only where the DNA matches it firmly. Rows give clone size only sometimes, using once, few, many, or a class for an expanded clone.

>TRBV27|-|TRBJ1-5|-
CASSSGNNQPQHF
TGTGCCAGCAGTTCGGGGAATAATCAGCCCCAGCATTTT
>TRBV28|-|TRBJ2-5|-
CATSRRVRAGIETQYF
TGTGCCACCTCTCGGAGAGTCCGTGCTGGGATAGAGACCCAGTACTTC
>TRBV20-1|-|TRBJ1-4|-
CSAKRGDGLFF
TGCAGTGCCAAACGGGGGGACGGACTGTTTTTT
>TRBV12-2|-|TRBJ2-1|-
CASRLEVDRVPFSYNEQFF
TGTGCAAGTCGCTTAGAAGTGGACAGAGTACCGTTCTCCTACAATGAGCAGTTCTTC
>TRBV28|-|TRBJ2-2|-
CASSLASEGVGELFF
TGTGCCAGCAGTTTAGCGAGTGAAGGGGTCGGGGAGCTGTTTTTT
>TRBV9|TRBD2|TRBJ2-3|-
CASSVAAGGSQGQTDTQYF
TGTGCCAGCAGCGTGGCGGCGGGGGGGAGTCAGGGGCAGACAGATACGCAGTATTTT
>TRBV10-3|-|TRBJ1-5|-
CAISESNGRGQPQHF
TGTGCCATCAGTGAGTCAAACGGGAGAGGGCAGCCCCAGCATTTT
>TRBV6-5|TRBD1|TRBJ2-3|-
CASSQRQGVDTQYF
TGTGCCAGCAGCCAGAGACAGGGGGTTGATACGCAGTATTTT
>TRBV4-2|TRBD1|TRBJ1-4|-
CASSLLTGGDEKLFF
TGTGCCAGCAGCCTCTTGACAGGGGGGGATGAAAAACTGTTTTTT
>TRBV11-3|-|TRBJ1-1|-
CASSLEGHGNTEAFF
TGTGCCAGCAGCTTAGAGGGGCACGGGAACACTGAAGCTTTCTTT
>TRBV7-9|-|TRBJ1-2|once
CASSSSQNYGYTF
TGTGCCAGCAGCTCCAGTCAGAACTATGGCTACACCTTC
>TRBV28|-|TRBJ1-1|-
CASSFGGRGTEAFF
TGTGCCAGCAGTTTCGGGGGGCGAGGCACTGAAGCTTTCTTT
>TRBV6-4|TRBD2|TRBJ2-3|-
CASSLTSGSTDTQYF
TGTGCCAGCAGCCTCACTAGCGGATCTACAGATACGCAGTATTTT
>TRBV28|-|TRBJ2-7|-
CAANRLGPYEQYF
TGTGCCGCCAACAGACTTGGACCCTACGAGCAGTACTTC
>TRBV7-9|-|TRBJ2-1|once
CASSLEGNEQFF
TGTGCCAGCAGCTTAGAAGGGAATGAGCAGTTCTTC
>TRBV28|-|TRBJ1-2|-
CASTLGPGYGYTF
TGTGCCAGCACCCTGGGCCCTGGGTATGGCTACACCTTC
>TRBV6-5|-|TRBJ1-3|-
CASSYGQGRGNTIYF
TGTGCCAGCAGTTACGGGCAGGGGCGAGGAAACACCATATATTTT
>TRBV15|-|TRBJ1-2|-
CATSRDPGEGYTF
TGTGCCACCAGCAGAGATCCAGGGGAGGGCTACACCTTC
>TRBV28|TRBD1|TRBJ2-3|once
CASSSPTGGGYTQYF
TGTGCCAGCAGTTCCCCGACAGGGGGAGGGTATACGCAGTATTTT
>TRBV9|TRBD1|TRBJ1-5|few
CASSAGPGQARGQPQHF
TGTGCCAGCAGCGCGGGACCCGGACAGGCCAGGGGTCAGCCCCAGCATTTT
>TRBV30|TRBD1|TRBJ1-5|-
CAGSPKTGNSNQPQHF
TGTGCCGGGTCCCCGAAGACAGGGAATAGCAATCAGCCCCAGCATTTT
>TRBV7-2|-|TRBJ1-2|-
CASSLRPRTALKSYGYTF
TGTGCCAGCAGCTTAAGACCCCGGACAGCCCTAAAATCCTATGGCTACACCTTC